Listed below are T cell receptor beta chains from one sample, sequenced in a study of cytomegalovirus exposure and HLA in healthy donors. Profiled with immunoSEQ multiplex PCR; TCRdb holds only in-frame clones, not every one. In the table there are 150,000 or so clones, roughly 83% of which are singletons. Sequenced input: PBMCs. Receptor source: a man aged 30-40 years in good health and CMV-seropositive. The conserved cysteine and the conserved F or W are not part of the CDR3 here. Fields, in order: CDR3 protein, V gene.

CDR3 protein: ASSFRPGQKYNEQF
V gene: TRBV6-5

CDR3 protein: ASSLGQGVGEKLF
V gene: TRBV7-2

CDR3 protein: ASTATSGNTGELF
V gene: TRBV28

CDR3 protein: ATSRDLGSNQPQH
V gene: TRBV15

CDR3 protein: ASNDRVEGPLH
V gene: TRBV19

CDR3 protein: ASSLALGGSSYEQY
V gene: TRBV28

CDR3 protein: ASSVGSGGGEQY
V gene: TRBV9

CDR3 protein: ASTPESDISYNEQF
V gene: TRBV19

CDR3 protein: ASSSGLAGGYEQY
V gene: TRBV7-9

CDR3 protein: ASRTGRGDTQY
V gene: TRBV6-6

CDR3 protein: ASSLPY
V gene: TRBV7-9

CDR3 protein: AWSRWTSGPEFSYEQY
V gene: TRBV30

CDR3 protein: ASSLEPGQVGFLRYEQY
V gene: TRBV7-9

CDR3 protein: ASSLRGGLSYEQY
V gene: TRBV27

CDR3 protein: AWSAGTISNQPQH
V gene: TRBV30

CDR3 protein: ASSYAGGSSYNEQF
V gene: TRBV6-5

CDR3 protein: ASGLGSITGELF
V gene: TRBV10-2

CDR3 protein: ASSQGQAVGGQY
V gene: TRBV4-1

CDR3 protein: ASSPGGTSGQQY
V gene: TRBV11-3

CDR3 protein: ASSLTRDTSYEQY
V gene: TRBV7-9

CDR3 protein: AWTPVEIEAF
V gene: TRBV30

CDR3 protein: ASSPGTSAYNEQF
V gene: TRBV28

CDR3 protein: ASTQAGASTDTQY
V gene: TRBV6-5

CDR3 protein: ASSLTELHTIY
V gene: TRBV11-2

CDR3 protein: ASSLGQFYGYT
V gene: TRBV5-1

CDR3 protein: ASSFISGSEEQY
V gene: TRBV5-1

CDR3 protein: ASSLGDTATNEKLF
V gene: TRBV18